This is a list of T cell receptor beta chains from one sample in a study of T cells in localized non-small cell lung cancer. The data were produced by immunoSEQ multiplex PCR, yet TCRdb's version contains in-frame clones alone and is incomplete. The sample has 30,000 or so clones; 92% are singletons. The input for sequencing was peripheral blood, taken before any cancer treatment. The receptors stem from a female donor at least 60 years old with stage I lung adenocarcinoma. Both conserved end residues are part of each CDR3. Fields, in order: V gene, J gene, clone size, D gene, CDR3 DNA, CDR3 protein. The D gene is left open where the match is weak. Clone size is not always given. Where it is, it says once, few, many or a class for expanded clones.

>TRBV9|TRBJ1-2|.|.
TGTGCCAGCAGCGTGGGGACCGGGCTACCCAACTATGGCTACACCTTC
CASSVGTGLPNYGYTF
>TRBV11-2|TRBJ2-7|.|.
TGTGCCAGCAGCTCCGAGCCGAATTTGGGCTACGAGCAGTACTTC
CASSSEPNLGYEQYF
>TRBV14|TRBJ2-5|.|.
TGTGCCAGCTCCCCCGTACGACAAGAGACCCAGTACTTC
CASSPVRQETQYF
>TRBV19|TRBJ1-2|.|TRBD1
TGTGCCAGTAGTCACCCCCGGAGGACAGGGCCCTATGGCTACACCTTC
CASSHPRRTGPYGYTF
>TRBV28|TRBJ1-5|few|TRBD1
TGTGCCAGCAGTTCGGACAGGGGAAGGCAGCCCCAGCATTTT
CASSSDRGRQPQHF
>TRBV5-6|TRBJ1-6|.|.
TGTGCCAGCAGCCGAGTGGACTCGCAGAATTCACCCCTCCACTTT
CASSRVDSQNSPLHF
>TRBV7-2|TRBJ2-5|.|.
TGTGCCAGCAGCTTTCAGGGCCTAGAGGAGACCCAGTACTTC
CASSFQGLEETQYF
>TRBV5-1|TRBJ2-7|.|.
TGCGCCAGCAGCTTGGGTCTCCGGGGAGGAGACGAGCAGTACTTC
CASSLGLRGGDEQYF
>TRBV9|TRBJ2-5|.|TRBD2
TGTGCCAGCAGCCTCGCTAGCGGGGGGGCCCAAGAGACCCAGTACTTC
CASSLASGGAQETQYF
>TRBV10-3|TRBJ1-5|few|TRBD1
TGTGCCATCAGTGATGACAGGGAGGATCAGCCCCAGCATTTT
CAISDDREDQPQHF
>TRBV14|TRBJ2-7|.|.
TGTGCCAGCAGCCAGGGGTGGGACCGAGCTCTCCCGTATACGCCAAGCTCCTACGAGCAGTACTTC
CASSQGWDRALPYTPSSYEQYF
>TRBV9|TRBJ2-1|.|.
TGTGCCAGCAGCGTAGCAGCTAGAGACGACAATGAGCAGTTCTTC
CASSVAARDDNEQFF
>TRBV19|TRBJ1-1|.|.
TGTGCCAGTAGTACACAGGTTCTCACTGAAGCTTTCTTT
CASSTQVLTEAFF
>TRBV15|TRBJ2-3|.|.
TGTGCCACCAGCAGAGGGTCCACAGATACGCAGTATTTT
CATSRGSTDTQYF
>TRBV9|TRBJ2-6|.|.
TGTGCCAGCAGCGTAGAATCCTTCTCTGGGGCCAACGTCCTGACTTTC
CASSVESFSGANVLTF
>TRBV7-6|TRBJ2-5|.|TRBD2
TGTGCCAGCAGCTTGGGAGGGATAGAGACCCAGTACTTC
CASSLGGIETQYF
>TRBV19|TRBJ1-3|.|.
TGTGCCAGCGGGGGCACCTATACTGGAAACACCATATATTTT
CASGGTYTGNTIYF
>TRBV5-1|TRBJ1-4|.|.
TGCGCCAGCAGCTTGACCAGAAGCACTGAAAAACTGTTTTTT
CASSLTRSTEKLFF
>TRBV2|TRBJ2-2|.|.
TGTGCCAGCAAAGCAGAGAACACCGGGGAGCTGTTTTTT
CASKAENTGELFF
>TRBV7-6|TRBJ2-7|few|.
TGTGCCAGCAGCTTCGGTGTGAGCGCCGGCATAATCTCCTACGAGCAGTACTTC
CASSFGVSAGIISYEQYF
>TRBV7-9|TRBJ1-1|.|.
TGTGCCAGCAGCTTACAGGGGAAGAACACTGAAGCTTTCTTT
CASSLQGKNTEAFF
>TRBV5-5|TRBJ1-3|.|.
TGTGCCAGCAGCTTGCAGGGGTTAAGCTCTGGAAACACCATATATTTT
CASSLQGLSSGNTIYF
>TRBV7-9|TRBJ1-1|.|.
TGTGCCAGCAGCTCGCCAACAGGGATGAACACTGAAGCTTTCTTT
CASSSPTGMNTEAFF
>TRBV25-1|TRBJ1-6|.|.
TGTGCCAGCAGTGCCGGGGGCGACTCACCCCTCCACTTT
CASSAGGDSPLHF
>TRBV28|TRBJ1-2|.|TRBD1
TGTGCCAGCAGTGGGGGACAGGTTACCCGTGGCTACACCTTC
CASSGGQVTRGYTF
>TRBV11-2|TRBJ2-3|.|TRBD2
TGTGCCAGCAGCTTCTGGCCTAGCGGGGTCACAGATACGCAGTATTTT
CASSFWPSGVTDTQYF
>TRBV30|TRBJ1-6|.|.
TGTGCCTGGAGCGGCGGGACATCCTATAATTCACCCCTCCACTTT
CAWSGGTSYNSPLHF
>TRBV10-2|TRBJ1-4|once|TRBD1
TGCGCCAGCAGGACAGGGGTTGAAGAAAAACTGTTTTTT
CASRTGVEEKLFF
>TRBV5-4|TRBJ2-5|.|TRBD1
TGTGCCAGCAGCTCAAGGACAGGGGTGTACCAAGAGACCCAGTACTTC
CASSSRTGVYQETQYF
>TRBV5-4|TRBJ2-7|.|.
TGTGCCAGCAGCTGGAATACTGACTCCTACGAGCAGTACTTC
CASSWNTDSYEQYF
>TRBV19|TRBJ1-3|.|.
TGTGCCAGTAGTTTTGTGTACTCTGGAAACACCATATATTTT
CASSFVYSGNTIYF
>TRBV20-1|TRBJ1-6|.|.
TGCAGTGCTAGAGACAGGTTTCTCCACTTT
CSARDRFLHF
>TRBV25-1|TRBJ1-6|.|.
TGTGCCAGCAGCGAAGGGGACACTTCACCCCTCCACTTT
CASSEGDTSPLHF
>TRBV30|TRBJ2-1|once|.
TGTGCCTGGAGTGGAACTAGCTTGCGCAATGAGCAGTTCTTC
CAWSGTSLRNEQFF
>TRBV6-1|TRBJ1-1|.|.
TGTGCCAGCAGTGCACGTCGAGGGGGGGTGAACACTGAAGCTTTCTTT
CASSARRGGVNTEAFF
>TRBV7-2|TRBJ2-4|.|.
TGTGCCAGCAGCTTCGGATCGGGGTTGGCCAAAAACATTCAGTACTTC
CASSFGSGLAKNIQYF
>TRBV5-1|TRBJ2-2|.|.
TGCGCCAGCGGCGAGCTCTCGGGTATCGGGGAGCTGTTTTTT
CASGELSGIGELFF
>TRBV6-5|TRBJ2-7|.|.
TGTGCCAGCAGTTACTCGAGGCAGGGGAGGTACGAGCAGTACTTC
CASSYSRQGRYEQYF
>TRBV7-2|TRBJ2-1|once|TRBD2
TGTGCCAGCAGCTTAGCGGGGACTAGCGGGGGAAATGAGCAGTTCTTC
CASSLAGTSGGNEQFF
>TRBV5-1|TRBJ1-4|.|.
TGCGCCAGCAGCTCGGGGCTTTACAATGAAAAACTGTTTTTT
CASSSGLYNEKLFF
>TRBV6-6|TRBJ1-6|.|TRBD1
TGTGCCAGCAGTAAGGGGGCAAATAATTCACCCCTCCACTTT
CASSKGANNSPLHF
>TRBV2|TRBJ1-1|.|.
TGTGCCAGCAGTGAAGGGAACGGTCTGAACACTGAAGCTTTCTTT
CASSEGNGLNTEAFF
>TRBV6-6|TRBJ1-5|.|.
TGTGCCAGCAGCCTAGCGCAGGGTGGTCAGCCCCAGCATTTT
CASSLAQGGQPQHF
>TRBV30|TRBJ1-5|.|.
TGTGCCTGGGCGGTGCAGGGTTTAAAGCCCCAGCATTTT
CAWAVQGLKPQHF
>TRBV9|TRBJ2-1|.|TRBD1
TGTGCCAGCAGCGTAGGACTGACAGGGGTGGAGAGGGAGCAGTTCTTC
CASSVGLTGVEREQFF
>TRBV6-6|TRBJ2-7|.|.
TGTGCCACCCGGTGGACAGCCCCCTACGAGCAGTACTTC
CATRWTAPYEQYF
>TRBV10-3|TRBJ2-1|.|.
TGTGCCATCAGGGGGGCCCGAGACGGCCTTTCCTACAATGAGCAGTTCTTC
CAIRGARDGLSYNEQFF
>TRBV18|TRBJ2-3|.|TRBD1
TGTGCCAGCTCACCCCGGGACAGGGGAACAGATACGCAGTATTTT
CASSPRDRGTDTQYF
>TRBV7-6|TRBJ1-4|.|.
TGTGCCAGCAGCTTAGATCGGGGGACGAGTGAAAAACTGTTTTTT
CASSLDRGTSEKLFF
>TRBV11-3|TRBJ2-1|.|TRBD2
TGTGCCAGCAGCTCTCGGGGGGGCCTCAATGAGCAGTTCTTC
CASSSRGGLNEQFF
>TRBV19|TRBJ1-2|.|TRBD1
TGTGCCAGTACTCTCCACAGGGGAGATAACTATGGCTACACCTTC
CASTLHRGDNYGYTF
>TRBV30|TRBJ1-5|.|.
TGTGCCTGGACAAAAGGATCGGGCAATCAGCCCCAGCATTTT
CAWTKGSGNQPQHF
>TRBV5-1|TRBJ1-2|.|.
TGCGCCAGCAGCTTGGGGCCGGAGAATGGCTACACCTTC
CASSLGPENGYTF
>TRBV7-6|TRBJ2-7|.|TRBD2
TGTGCCAGCAGCTTAGTAACTAGCGGGACAGGATCCTACGAGCAGTACTTC
CASSLVTSGTGSYEQYF
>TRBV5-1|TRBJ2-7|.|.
TGCGCCAGCAGCTTGTCGGAAAGTCGGGACGGACCCTACGAGCAGTACTTC
CASSLSESRDGPYEQYF